This entry lists 3 T cell receptor beta chains sequenced from one sample in a study of graft-versus-host responses after intestinal transplantation. Assay: immunoSEQ multiplex PCR; the TCRdb copy retains only in-frame clones and omits some. The sample has over 85,000 clones; around 93% are singletons. Which antigens these TCRs recognize remains unknown. The sequenced sample was unstimulated CD8+ T cells sorted from spleen or lymph node cells, obtained before intestinal transplant. These receptors were collected from a human donor who received an intestinal transplant.

The V and J genes are TRBV27 and TRBJ1-3; 7 bases are a match to TRBD1. V lost 0 bases and J lost 2; bases outside the gene matches: 4. Germline lookup yields CDR1 MNHEY and CDR2 SMNVEV (reference sequence). There are 16 residues in the CDR3. CDR3 sequence: CASSLSATGTGNTIYF. CDR3 coding DNA: TGTGCCAGCAGTTTATCGGCGACAGGGACTGGAAACACCATATATTTT.

The chain uses TRBV19 and TRBJ2-2, with D possibly being TRBD2 (6 bases). The CDR3 totals 18 residues. Deletions cut 0 bases from V and 5 bases from J, with 19 bases between. CDR1 and CDR2 from the germline V gene are LNHDA and SQIVND (reference sequence). The CDR3 spells CASSIDHWRVGVTGELFF. For the CDR3, the DNA is TGTGCCAGTAGTATAGATCACTGGAGGGTAGGGGTAACCGGGGAGCTGTTTTTT.

The rearrangement links TRBV7-9 to TRBJ1-1; 11 positions match TRBD1. The CDR3 totals 15 residues. Germline-derived CDR1 and CDR2 are SEHNR and FQNEAQ (reference sequence). The V gene end was trimmed by 7 bases and the J gene end by 3 bases; junction bases not matched to a gene: 7. CDR3 region: CASTLRDRGDTEAFF. The CDR3 DNA sequence: TGTGCCAGCACCCTTCGGGACAGGGGGGACACTGAAGCTTTCTTT.